The text below deals with one T cell receptor (beta chain). Its specificity is unknown. This sample was included in a study of beta chain features in type 1 diabetes. The study's findings and limits: Insertions at VDJ junctions were less frequent in type 1 diabetes patients. These patients also deleted more nucleotides at the same junctions. TCRB CDR3s from Type 1 diabetes patients were moderately but significantly shorter in all four CD4+ subsets.

Germline CDR1 and CDR2: SEHNR and FQNEAQ (reference sequence). The CDR3 sequence is 14 residues long. The V and J ends lost 5 bases and 1 base respectively, with 9 bases between them. It was via CD45RO/CCR7/CD25/CD127/CD95/CD27 that CD4+ naive, central memory, regulatory and stem cell-like memory cells were sorted. The entirety of the isolated RNA underwent reverse transcription, so expressed TCRB transcripts were sequenced. Sequencing was performed with immunoSEQ multiplex PCR; in TCRdb, only in-frame clones are kept and a portion is missing. The table lists almost 350,000 clones, around 9.7% of them singletons.

The TCR was taken from a man aged 25 to 40 with type 1 diabetes. This chain uses TRBV7-9 with TRBJ1-5, with D maybe TRBD1 (5 bases). The sample comprised central memory CD4+ T cells from blood. The CDR3 nucleotides are TGTGCCAGCAGCGGGGCGGGGAGCAATCAGCCCCAGCATTTT. This encodes CASSGAGSNQPQHF.